The 14 T cell receptor beta chains below were found in one sample sequenced in a study of brain T cells in children with intractable seizures (dated by TCRdb to the early 2020s). The library came from the immunoSEQ multiplex PCR assay. The immuneACCESS repertoire file appears here via TCRdb, limited to in-frame rearrangements. These files lack a portion of the clones; in checked studies, under half of the deficit traces to unresolved V genes, and the cause of the others is not known. The sample includes 300,000 to 400,000 clones, with approximately 93% observed a single time. Of the sample, about 6% falls within the top ten clones. In light of the paper, this sample's time point label describes: blood from clinic visit 5 months post-surgery; TSC patient then seizure free. This specimen was peripheral blood, taken 4 to 5 months after surgery. The receptors stem from a boy under two years old with tuberous sclerosis and intractable seizures.

The table lists this clone with a count of one. The rearrangement joins TRBV7-9 to TRBJ2-7; 11 bases align to TRBD2. Germline V lookup: CDR1 SEHNR, CDR2 FQNEAQ (reference sequence). The V segment lost 5 bases and the J segment 4 bases; nucleotides outside the gene matches: 7. This CDR3 has 15 residues. The chain's CDR3 is CASSPGLAELYEQYF. The CDR3, as DNA: TGTGCCAGCAGCCCGGGACTAGCGGAGTTATACGAGCAGTACTTC.

In its sample, this clone was seen once. CDR3 nucleotide sequence: TGCGCCAGCAGCCAAGATTTTACTGGGGACTACGAGCAGTACTTC. This encodes CASSQDFTGDYEQYF. The chain is built from TRBV4-1 and TRBJ2-7; no reliable D call. Per germline, CDR1 MGHRA and CDR2 YSYEKL. CDR3 length: 15 amino acids. V was trimmed by 0 bases and J by 3 bases, leaving 12 bases between them.

The chain recombines TRBV5-8 with TRBJ2-3; D not resolved. Trimming left V 4 bases short and J 6 bases short, with 9 bases between. Germline-derived CDR1 and CDR2 are SGHTS and YDEGEE. This CDR3 is built from 12 residues. The CDR3 loop is CASSDIRDTQYF. CDR3 in DNA: TGTGCCAGCAGCGACATCAGGGATACGCAGTATTTT. The whole variable domain, remainder taken from reference TRBV5-8 and TRBJ2-3, is EAGVTQSPTHLIKTRGQQATLRCSPISGHTSVYWYQQALGLGLQFLLWYDEGEERNRGNFPPRFSGRQFPNYSSELNVNALELEDSALYLCASSDIRDTQYFGPGTRLTVL.

J is TRBJ1-4 and V is TRBV13; D might be TRBD1 (5 bases). Germline values: CDR1 PRHDT, CDR2 FYEKMQ (reference sequence). V was shortened by 5 bases and J by 8 bases, with 18 bases between the two germline ends. The CDR3 consists of 15 residues. Here the CDR3 DNA reads TGTGCCAGCAGCCCGGGGCGTACAAAGGGCGAAAAACTGTTTTTT. Translating gives CASSPGRTKGEKLFF. The full variable domain, its missing parts supplied by reference TRBV13 and TRBJ1-4, is AAGVIQSPRHLIKEKRETATLKCYPIPRHDTVYWYQQGPGQDPQFLISFYEKMQSDKGSIPDRFSAQQFSDYHSELNMSSLELGDSALYFCASSPGRTKGEKLFFGSGTQLSVL.

This clone appeared a single time. Other nucleotide sequences in the sample specify the same CDR3. This chain uses TRBV9 with TRBJ1-1; tentatively, D is TRBD1 (5 bases). The CDR3 totals 13 residues. V was shortened by 1 base and J by 3 bases, with 7 bases between the two germline ends. Germline assignment: CDR1 SGDLS and CDR2 YYNGEE. The CDR3: CASSVSRDTEAFF. The CDR3 DNA reads as TGTGCCAGCAGCGTATCCAGGGACACTGAAGCTTTCTTT.

This chain connects TRBV3-1 (or the pseudogene TRBV3-2) to TRBJ1-6; D is possibly TRBD1 (5 bases). CDR3 size: 16 residues. The V end was cut by 0 bases, the J end by 7 bases, with 13 bases between. From germline, CDR1 is LGHDT and CDR2 YNNKEL (reference sequence). The CDR3 DNA reads TGTGCCAGCAGCCAAGAGGCAGGGACCTGGAATTCACCCCTCCACTTT. Its protein product is CASSQEAGTWNSPLHF.

This clone was recorded once. This CDR3 reads CASSLAEGGSYNEQFF. The CDR3 DNA is TGCGCCAGCAGCTTGGCCGAGGGAGGCTCCTACAATGAGCAGTTCTTC. The gene calls are TRBV5-1 and TRBJ2-1, with D possibly being TRBD2 (6 bases). Per germline, CDR1 SGHRS and CDR2 YFSETQ. CDR3 length equals 16 residues. V lost 0 bases and J lost 0, with 10 bases in between.

This chain joins TRBV7-9 and TRBJ1-6, with 9 bases that match TRBD1. The junction had 5 bases not matched to a gene; V was cut back by 5 bases and J by 9 bases. The V gene's germline CDR1 is SEHNR and CDR2 FQNEAQ (reference sequence). The CDR3 loop spans 14 amino acids. CDR3 amino acids: CASSQGQGGSPLHF. The CDR3 nucleotides read TGTGCCAGCAGCCAGGGACAGGGTGGTTCACCCCTCCACTTT.

The genes are TRBV19 and TRBJ2-5; D unresolved. Germline loops: CDR1 LNHDA, CDR2 SQIVND (reference sequence). This CDR3 contains 12 residues. V lost 1 base and J 5 bases, leaving 5 bases between the germline ends. This CDR3 reads CASSIGVETQYF. In nucleotides, the CDR3 is TGTGCCAGTAGTATAGGTGTGGAGACCCAGTACTTC.

The V gene is TRBV5-1, the J gene TRBJ1-2; TRBD1 is a possible D gene (6 bases). This CDR3 region has 16 residues. Germline V lookup: CDR1 SGHRS, CDR2 YFSETQ. V lost 0 bases to trimming and J lost 1 base, with 13 bases between them. The chain's CDR3 is CASSLVITGINYGYTF. The CDR3, as DNA: TGCGCCAGCAGCTTGGTAATTACAGGGATTAACTATGGCTACACCTTC.

The chain joins TRBV6-1 to TRBJ1-1; 7 nucleotides match TRBD1. Trimming at V came to 0 bases and at J to 4 bases, leaving 5 bases not matched to a gene. Looked up from germline, CDR1 is MNHNS and CDR2 is SASEGT. The CDR3 loop spans 15 amino acids. In DNA form, the CDR3 reads TGTGCCAGCAGTGAAGCGATTGCAGGGGGCACTGAAGCTTTCTTT. Its translation is CASSEAIAGGTEAFF.

This clone was counted a single time. This chain links TRBV14 with TRBJ2-7; a possible D gene is TRBD1 (5 bases). The CDR3 contains 15 residues. Germline CDR1 is SGHDN and CDR2 is FVKESK. Between the trimmed V and J ends, which lost 4 bases and 7 bases, there was a span of 20 bases. CDR3 protein: CASSPIQEIAGEQYF. The CDR3 DNA reads as TGTGCCAGCAGCCCAATACAGGAGATCGCTGGGGAGCAGTACTTC.

This rearrangement joins TRBV4-2 to TRBJ1-4; no reliable D call. The CDR3 runs to 18 residues. The germline V and J ends were trimmed by 1 base and 0 bases, with 15 bases remaining between them. Germline assignment: CDR1 LGHNA and CDR2 YNFKEQ. The CDR3 protein is CASSQGSIGDTTNEKLFF. The CDR3 region has the DNA TGTGCCAGCAGCCAAGGAAGTATAGGAGATACAACTAATGAAAAACTGTTTTTT.

J is TRBJ2-3 and V is TRBV7-6; 12 bases are shared with TRBD2. The germline V gene encodes CDR1 SGHVS and CDR2 FNYEAQ. The trim removed 5 bases at V and 8 bases at J, leaving 8 bases unmatched. The CDR3 is 15 residues long. The CDR3 DNA follows: TGTGCCAGCAGCCTGACTAGCGGGAGCGGAGTTACGCAGTATTTT. Amino acid sequence: CASSLTSGSGVTQYF.